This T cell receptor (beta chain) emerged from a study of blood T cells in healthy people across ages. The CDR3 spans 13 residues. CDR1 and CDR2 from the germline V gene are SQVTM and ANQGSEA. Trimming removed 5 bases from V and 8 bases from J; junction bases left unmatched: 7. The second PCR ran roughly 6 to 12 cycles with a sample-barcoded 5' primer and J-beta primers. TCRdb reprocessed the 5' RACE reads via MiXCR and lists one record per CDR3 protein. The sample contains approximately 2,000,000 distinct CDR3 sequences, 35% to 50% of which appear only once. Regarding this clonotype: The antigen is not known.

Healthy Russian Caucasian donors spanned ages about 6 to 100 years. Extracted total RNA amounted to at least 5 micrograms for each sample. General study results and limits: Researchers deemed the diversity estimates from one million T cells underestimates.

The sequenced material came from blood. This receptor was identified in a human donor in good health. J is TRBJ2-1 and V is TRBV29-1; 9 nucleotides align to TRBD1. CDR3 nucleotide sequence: TGCAGCGTTTGGACAGGGGATGGCGATGAGCAGTTCTTC. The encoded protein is CSVWTGDGDEQFF.